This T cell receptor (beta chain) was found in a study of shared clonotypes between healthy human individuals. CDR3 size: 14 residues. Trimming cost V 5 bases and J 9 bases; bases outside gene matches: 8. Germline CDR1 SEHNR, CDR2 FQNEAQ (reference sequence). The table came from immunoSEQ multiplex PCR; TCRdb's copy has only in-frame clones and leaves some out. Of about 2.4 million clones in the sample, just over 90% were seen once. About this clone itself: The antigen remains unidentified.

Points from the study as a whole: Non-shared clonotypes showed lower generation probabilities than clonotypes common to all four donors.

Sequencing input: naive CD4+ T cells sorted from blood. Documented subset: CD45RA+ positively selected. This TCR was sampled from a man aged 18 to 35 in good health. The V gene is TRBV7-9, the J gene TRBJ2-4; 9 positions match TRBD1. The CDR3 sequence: CASSRGQGRGIQYF. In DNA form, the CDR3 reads TGTGCCAGCAGCCGGGGACAGGGTAGAGGCATTCAGTACTTC.